Included here is one T cell receptor beta chain sequence, with context. In this sample, this clone turned up a few times. Its recognized antigen is unknown. The sample holds no much larger clone one base away, and base qualities are not on file. Taken from cysteine to phenylalanine, the CDR3 has 12 residues. The DNA shown is the 36-base CDR3, in frame from base 1. CDR1 SGHDT and CDR2 YYEEEE are derived from the germline V gene. At the junction V is shortened by 4 bases and J by 2 bases, with 6 bases in between. The data are from a study of blood T cell repertoires in COVID-19 (dated by TCRdb to about 2020). Background on the whole study: Collaborator samples came from the United States, Italy and Spain and covered acute and convalescent phases of COVID-19. HLA class I and class II types, where available, came from metadata supplied by the sample provider rather than from assay-based typing. The material from the prospective study consisted of cDNA or gDNA derived from T cells, B-cell-depleted T cells, or PBMCs. The sample metadata nearly always contained a de-identified subject ID, COVID-19 status, age in years and sex. Samples were obtained from the ongoing ImmuneRACE study (first 160 participants) and from about 1,300 subjects provided by 6 global collaborators. Subjects who had been exposed to COVID-19, were actively infected with it, or had recovered from it provided the deeply sampled blood TCRbeta repertoires that made up the dataset. The repertoires were released in a freely available public database meant as a resource for research on the immune response to SARS-CoV-2.

Study-level results and caveats: Clinical and demographic metadata were provided uncurated, with the amount varying by source and participant.

Whole blood was collected in K2EDTA tubes by collaborating institutions according to the institutions' own protocols. For TCRbeta analysis, collaborators shipped samples as frozen whole blood, isolated PBMCs, or DNA extracted from either of those sample types. TCRbeta CDR3 regions were amplified from genomic DNA using the immunoSEQ Assay, a bias-controlled multiplex PCR. Per the authors' processing: Within the assay, amplification of reference gene primers was used to estimate how many nucleated cells each sample contained. To quantify the absolute abundance of each unique TCRbeta CDR3 rearrangement, sequence reads were collapsed and filtered. For each sample, productive Simpson clonality was calculated as the square root of Simpson's diversity index across productive rearrangements. TCRdb took over this immuneACCESS table, retaining in-frame rearrangements with V and J assigned. Such tables are incomplete; in checked studies, under half of the missing clones stem from an unresolved V gene, and the remainder is unexplained. That table gives V, J and clone size, and the DNA gave D and trimming. This sample gives about 70,000 clones in total; around 86% of them show up just once. Together, the top ten hold roughly 11% of the sample.

This clonotype was sampled from a woman aged 18-29 years with acute or convalescent COVID-19. Source material: peripheral blood. The sequence joins TRBV5-6 to TRBJ1-1; the D gene is not confidently resolved. The CDR3 region has the sequence CASSVSNTEAFF. Read as DNA, the sequence is TGTGCCAGCAGCGTCAGTAACACTGAAGCTTTCTTT.